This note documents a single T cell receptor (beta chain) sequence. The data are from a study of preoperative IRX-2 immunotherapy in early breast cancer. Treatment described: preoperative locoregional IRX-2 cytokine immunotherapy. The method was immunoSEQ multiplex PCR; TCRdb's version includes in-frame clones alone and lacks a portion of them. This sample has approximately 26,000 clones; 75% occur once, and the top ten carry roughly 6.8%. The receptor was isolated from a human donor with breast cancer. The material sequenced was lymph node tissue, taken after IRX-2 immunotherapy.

This CDR3 reads CASSLDGSGRAGEQFF. DNA for the CDR3: TGTGCCAGCAGCTTAGATGGTAGCGGGAGGGCGGGGGAGCAGTTCTTC. The rearrangement joins TRBV11-3 to TRBJ2-1; 11 bases match TRBD2. The CDR3 consists of 16 residues. The germline V gene has CDR1 SGHNT and CDR2 YENEEA. Trimming removed 0 bases from V and 10 bases from J; junction bases left unmatched: 8.